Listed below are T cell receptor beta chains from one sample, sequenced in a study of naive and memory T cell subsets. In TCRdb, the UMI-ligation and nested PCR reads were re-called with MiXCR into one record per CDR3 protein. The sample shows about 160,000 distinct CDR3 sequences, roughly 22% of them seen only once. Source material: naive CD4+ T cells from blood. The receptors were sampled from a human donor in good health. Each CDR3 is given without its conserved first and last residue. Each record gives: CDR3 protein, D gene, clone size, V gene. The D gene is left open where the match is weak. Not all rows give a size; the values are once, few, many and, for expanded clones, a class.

ASTEMSGRQGNTIY NA NA TRBV28
ASSPSGIQFGNSHLH NA once TRBV27
ASSTGGLGDTQY TRBD2 many TRBV6-4
ASSHMGRVDEQY NA many TRBV3-1
ASSYTRSGAKNIQY NA NA TRBV6-2/TRBV6-3
SVGGRAADTQY NA few TRBV29-1
SATGRRTYEQY NA few TRBV20-1
SGGDRGPYNEQF TRBD1 many TRBV29-1
ASSLDSPAQY NA NA TRBV5-5
SVVAGRNTGELF TRBD2 NA TRBV29-1
ASSSGTLAGASGEQY TRBD2 NA TRBV28
ASSRNSNTGELF NA few TRBV11-3
ASSITANTEAF NA once TRBV28
SVRTGATIRGYT TRBD1 many TRBV29-1
ASSFLHTDTQY NA NA TRBV11-1
ASSWSREVYNEQF TRBD2 NA TRBV5-1
SVSRDELTYEQY NA few TRBV29-1
ATSRGGRDGYEQY NA many TRBV15
ASRGTWDTGELF NA few TRBV19
ASSSPGANQPQH NA NA TRBV28
ASSLIATSTDTQY NA NA TRBV7-6
ASSRTRGTQY TRBD2 NA TRBV12-3/TRBV12-4
SATDSDTDTQY NA NA TRBV20-1
AWRIGPYEQF NA many TRBV30
ASSFRGVSEQF NA many TRBV12-3/TRBV12-4
ATSDRDRSGVYEQY TRBD1 few TRBV24-1
ASQPPDRTYEQY TRBD1 NA TRBV6-1
ASSPGTANYGYT TRBD1 many TRBV5-1
ASSPLGPYNEQF NA few TRBV4-3
ASSLRREGRDTQY TRBD2 NA TRBV27
ASSSGLAGVAY TRBD2 NA TRBV7-9
ASSAPHRGSSYNEQF TRBD1 NA TRBV2
ASSLQGAKNIQY NA few TRBV6-2/TRBV6-3
ASTASSRGETQY NA NA TRBV25-1
ASSQGQGMGEKLF TRBD1 NA TRBV4-3
ASSFGRGLVNEQF NA many TRBV28
ASSSPGTGNIQY TRBD1 few TRBV5-1
ASTPLSSGTYNEQF TRBD2 NA TRBV5-1
SARDPSRGPGANVLT NA NA TRBV20-1
ASSPGPPGVGNIQY NA few TRBV7-3
ASSHRGGNTEAF NA NA TRBV18
AGNRGRSEQY NA many TRBV28
SATTSGGEQF TRBD2 NA TRBV20-1